These 17 T cell receptor beta chains share one sample of origin, sequenced in a study of cytomegalovirus exposure and HLA in healthy donors. The method was immunoSEQ multiplex PCR; TCRdb's version includes in-frame clones alone and lacks a portion of them. The top ten hold over 12% of the sample, which has 200,000 to 250,000 clones, over 80% seen once. Specimen: PBMCs. All receptors derive from a woman under 40 in good health and CMV-seropositive.

The chain joins TRBV30 to TRBJ2-7, with TRBD1 identical over 9 bases. Germline loops: CDR1 GTSNPN, CDR2 SVGIG (reference sequence). The junction had 4 bases not matched to a gene; V was cut back by 1 base and J by 6 bases. This CDR3 is 13 amino acids long. CDR3 amino acids: CAWSAGQGGEQYF. The CDR3 DNA reads TGTGCCTGGAGTGCGGGACAGGGCGGCGAGCAGTACTTC.

The rearrangement uses TRBV11-2 and TRBJ2-7, with unresolved D. The CDR3 is 12 residues long. The germline CDR1 and CDR2 sequences are SGHAT and FQNNGV. V shed 1 base and J shed 6 bases, with 7 bases lying between them. The CDR3 sequence is CASSLGGREQYF. DNA for the CDR3: TGTGCCAGCAGCTTAGGGGGTCGCGAGCAGTACTTC.

The chain is built from TRBV4-1 and TRBJ1-5; D is uncertain. The CDR3 is 19 amino acids. The germline CDR1 and CDR2 sequences are MGHRA and YSYEKL. Deletions cut 3 bases from V and 0 bases from J, with 21 bases between. The CDR3 reads CASSQGLIREGNSNQPQHF. CDR3 DNA: TGCGCCAGCAGCCAGGGGTTAATCCGGGAAGGTAATAGCAATCAGCCCCAGCATTTT.

The chain carries TRBV7-9 and TRBJ1-1, with D possibly matching TRBD1 (6 bases). The V gene lost 4 bases and the J gene lost 4 bases, with 13 bases spanning the gap. CDR3 length equals 14 residues. CDR1 is SEHNR, CDR2 FQNEAQ, per germline (reference sequence). This chain's CDR3 is CASSSSRGGTEAFF. In nucleotides, the CDR3 is TGTGCCAGCAGCTCATCTAGGGGGGGCACTGAAGCTTTCTTT.

This clone was picked up a small number of times. The chain employs TRBV6-6 and TRBJ1-1, with D perhaps TRBD1 (6 bases). This CDR3 is built from 13 residues. V lost 11 bases, J lost 5 bases, and 18 bases lay in between. Germline V lookup: CDR1 MNHNY, CDR2 SVGAGI (reference sequence). The CDR3 loop is CAGCQGRGTEAFF. CDR3 sequence (DNA): TGTGCCGGGTGTCAGGGGAGGGGAACTGAAGCTTTCTTT.

This clone was seen only once. The CDR3 spells CASRTGDGTEAFF. In DNA, the CDR3 is TGTGCCAGCAGGACAGGGGATGGGACTGAAGCTTTCTTT. The chain has TRBV7-2 and TRBJ1-1; 8 positions match TRBD1. Germline V gene data show CDR1 as SGHTA and CDR2 as FQGNSA. V lost 6 bases and J lost 5; bases outside the gene matches: 5. The CDR3 has 13 residues.

This sequence joins TRBV14 and TRBJ1-1; unclear D gene. The CDR3 is 12 residues long. Per the germline V gene, CDR1 is SGHDN and CDR2 is FVKESK. The V and J ends lost 1 base and 8 bases respectively, with 8 bases between them. The CDR3 spells CASSQGTWEAFF. CDR3 DNA sequence: TGTGCCAGCAGCCAAGGGACTTGGGAAGCTTTCTTT.

In its sample, this clone was seen once. The gene calls are TRBV6-1 and TRBJ2-2; TRBD1 or TRBD2 may be the D gene (5 bases each). V was shortened by 6 bases and J by 4 bases, with 15 bases between the two germline ends. Germline CDR1 MNHNS, CDR2 SASEGT. The CDR3 loop spans 15 amino acids. This chain's CDR3 is CASRGDLYATGELFF. The CDR3 region has the DNA TGTGCCAGCAGGGGGGACCTCTACGCCACCGGGGAGCTGTTTTTT.

The chain carries TRBV13 and TRBJ1-1; tentatively, D is TRBD1 (5 bases). Germline V CDR1 and CDR2: PRHDT, FYEKMQ (reference sequence). Deletions cut 2 bases from V and 5 bases from J, with 12 bases between. This CDR3 spans 14 amino acids. CDR3 amino acids: CASSLSTSGTEAFF. In DNA, the CDR3 is TGTGCCAGCAGCTTAAGCACCTCAGGGACTGAAGCTTTCTTT.

V and J are TRBV2 and TRBJ2-1; TRBD1 matches at 8 bases. CDR3 length: 12 amino acids. The V gene's germline CDR1 is SNHLY and CDR2 FYNNEI. V was clipped by 8 bases and J by 6 bases; unmatched bases: 3. CDR3 region: CASSGQGNEQFF. The CDR3 coding sequence is TGTGCCAGCTCTGGACAGGGCAATGAGCAGTTCTTC.

The CDR3 here is CASSLGQGELPQHF. In DNA, the CDR3 is TGTGCCAGCAGCCTAGGACAGGGTGAGTTGCCCCAGCATTTT. The chain has TRBV5-6 and TRBJ1-5; 8 nucleotides line up with TRBD1. This CDR3 comprises 14 residues. Trimming took 4 bases from V and 9 from J; bases not matched to a gene: 9. CDR1 is SGHDT and CDR2 is YYEEEE in the germline V gene.

This clone appeared once. The chain links TRBV28 to TRBJ1-2, with TRBD1 as a possible D gene (6 bases). The CDR3 covers 15 residues. V was cut by 1 base and J by 3 bases, with 12 bases left in between. Germline V gene lookup returns CDR1 MDHEN and CDR2 SYDVKM. CDR3 coding DNA: TGTGCCAGCAGTTTATACGGGGGCCCTGACTATGGCTACACCTTC. The encoded protein is CASSLYGGPDYGYTF.

The chain recombines TRBV29-1 with TRBJ2-5; D unresolved. The CDR3 has 12 amino acids. The ends were cut back, 5 bases at V and 1 base at J, with 8 bases in the middle. The germline CDR1 and CDR2 sequences are SQVTM and ANQGSEA. The CDR3 is CSVIVSQETQYF. The DNA for the CDR3 is TGCAGCGTTATAGTCAGCCAAGAGACCCAGTACTTC. Using reference TRBV29-1 and TRBJ2-5 for the parts outside the CDR3, the full variable domain is SAVISQKPSRDICQRGTSLTIQCQVDSQVTMMFWYRQQPGQSLTLIATANQGSEATYESGFVIDKFPISRPNLTFSTLTVSNMSPEDSSIYLCSVIVSQETQYFGPGTRLLVL.

V usage is TRBV6-5 and J usage is TRBJ2-3; possible D gene TRBD2, 5 bases. V gave up 7 bases and J gave up 0 bases, with 14 bases separating them. Germline-derived CDR1 and CDR2 are MNHEY and SVGAGI. The CDR3 is 15 amino acids. The CDR3 DNA reads TGTGCCAGCACCAAAGCGGTAGATAGCACAGATACGCAGTATTTT. Translated, it gives CASTKAVDSTDTQYF.

The chain couples TRBV6-5 to TRBJ2-3, with TRBD1 identical over 9 bases. CDR1 and CDR2 (germline): MNHEY, SVGAGI. J gave up 3 bases and V 8 bases, and 9 bases lay outside the gene matches. The CDR3 extends over 15 amino acids. In nucleotides, the CDR3 is TGTGCCAGCCAGGGGGGGGACAGGGTAACAGATACGCAGTATTTT. It codes for CASQGGDRVTDTQYF.

The chain employs TRBV28 and TRBJ1-2; 8 bases align to TRBD1. The CDR3 sequence is 15 residues long. Unmatched junction bases numbered 13, after V lost 2 bases and J lost 11 bases. Per germline, CDR1 MDHEN and CDR2 SYDVKM. CDR3: CASSLMGGDRLEYTF. CDR3 nucleotide sequence: TGTGCCAGCAGTTTAATGGGTGGGGACAGGTTGGAATACACCTTC.

The rearrangement links TRBV28 to TRBJ2-3; tentatively, D is TRBD1 (6 bases). With 6 bases removed from V and 3 bases from J, the gap between germline ends came to 19 bases. CDR1 and CDR2 (germline): MDHEN, SYDVKM. The CDR3 spans 16 residues. The CDR3 coding sequence is TGTGCCAGCAGCTCCGCCACAGGGTTGGGGACAGATACGCAGTATTTT. Its protein is CASSSATGLGTDTQYF.